This T cell receptor (beta chain) was captured in a study of cytomegalovirus exposure and HLA in healthy donors. Study results and limitations: Most subjects' HLA-A and HLA-B alleles were reportedly predicted from TCR beta sequences. It was 160 or so TCR beta chains that were listed as cytomegalovirus-associated. Follow-up analysis found HLA locus-dependent TCR association rates, highest for DRB1 and lowest for HLA-C.

Regarding this clone: Its antigen remains unknown.

The V end lost 2 bases, the J end lost 1 base, and 11 bases lay between the germline ends. CDR1 and CDR2 (germline): LNHNV, YYDKDF (reference sequence). The CDR3 covers 15 residues. Each donor was nominally healthy when sampled (though unrecorded immune exposures were likely). PCR was performed using 60 Vbeta and 13 Jbeta primers. Here immunoSEQ multiplex PCR was the method, and the copy in TCRdb shows in-frame clones only, minus some. The sample contains about 200,000 clones, around 73% of which appear only once. Sequencing used PBMCs. The gene calls are TRBV15 and TRBJ1-1; the D is unclear. The sequence was obtained from a woman aged 25 to 45 in good health and CMV-seronegative. The CDR3 DNA follows: TGTGCCACCAGCAGACTTAAGGGAGGGAACACTGAAGCTTTCTTT. Its translation is CATSRLKGGNTEAFF.